Following are 20 T cell receptor beta chains from one sample sequenced in a study of tumor and adjacent non-tumor tissue in lung cancer. Three rounds of nested PCR, following a modified ARM-PCR protocol, produced the TCRbeta library. TCRdb redid the calling of the multiplex PCR reads with MiXCR, one entry per CDR3 protein. The data show some 71,000 distinct CDR3 sequences, 72% seen once. The template was RNA from unsorted bulk tissue. Sequencing was carried out using lung tumor tissue. These receptors were obtained from a woman aged 40 to 55 with non-small cell lung cancer.

This clonotype was found a few times. One end of the junction is discordant with germline, which a read error may explain. The chain recombines TRBV11-3 with TRBJ2-1; 8 nucleotides line up with TRBD1. There are 15 residues in the CDR3. In germline, CDR1 is SGHNT, CDR2 YENEEA. CDR3 protein: CASSSPGQDSNERFF. The CDR3 bases are TGTGCTAGCAGCTCCCCGGGACAGGACAGCAATGAGCGGTTCTTC.

A note on this clonotype: Since no conserved phenylalanine or tryptophan closes the CDR3, a read error is the likely cause. The chain combines TRBV28 with TRBJ2-1; weak D call: TRBD1 (5 bases). This CDR3 region has 13 residues. The V gene's germline CDR1 is MDHEN and CDR2 SYDVKM. CDR3 residues: CVSRVVGNNEQFL. CDR3 nucleotide sequence: TGTGTCAGCAGGGTCGTTGGGAACAATGAGCAGTTCTTG.

CDR3 bases: TGTGCCAGCTATGATGGGCGCATTCAGCCCCAGCATTTT. Translation gives CASYDGRIQPQHF. This chain connects TRBV2 to TRBJ1-5; D gene unclear. The germline V gene encodes CDR1 SNHLY and CDR2 FYNNEI. With 8 bases removed from V and 6 bases from J, the gap between germline ends came to 14 bases. The CDR3 has 13 amino acids.

Note on this clonotype: Compared with germline, one end of the junction differs, possibly owing to a read error. This chain connects TRBV11-2 to TRBJ1-1; a possible D gene is TRBD1 (5 bases). This CDR3 is 12 amino acids long. CDR1 and CDR2 from the germline V gene are SGHAT and FQNNGV. The chain's CDR3 is CAISNSGFVAFF. The CDR3 DNA reads as TGTGCCATCAGCAATTCAGGGTTTGTAGCTTTCTTT.

Of note for this clonotype: Relative to the germline gene, one junction end is altered; a read error may explain this. This sequence joins TRBV29-1 and TRBJ2-7; D gene ambiguous. Germline V gene sequence: CDR1 SQVTM, CDR2 ANQGSEA. The CDR3 has 13 residues. The CDR3 reads CSVSPETGYELYF. Here the CDR3 DNA reads TGCAGCGTTAGTCCCGAGACGGGCTACGAGCTGTACTTC.

Note on this clonotype: A single base separates this from a much larger clone, so it may be a read error. CDR3 sequence: CASSLGPSGSDTQYF. The CDR3 DNA reads as TGCGCCAGCAGCTTGGGACCAAGTGGGTCAGATACGCAGTATTTT. The V gene is TRBV5-1, the J gene TRBJ2-3, with D hard to call. The V and J ends lost 0 bases and 4 bases respectively, with 12 bases between them. Germline CDR1 reads SGHRS; CDR2 reads YFSETQ. The CDR3 length is 15 residues.

A word on this clonotype: The junction departs from the called germline gene at one end, perhaps through a read error. V and J are TRBV11-3 and TRBJ2-7; tentatively, D is TRBD1 (5 bases). Germline-derived CDR1 and CDR2 are SGHNT and YENEEA. The CDR3 has 15 amino acids. CDR3 in amino acids: CVSSLIPTVPYEQYF. The CDR3 coding sequence is TGTGTCAGCAGCCTAATTCCGACAGTGCCCTACGAGCAGTACTTC.

The chain has TRBV29-1 and TRBJ2-3, with a possible D match to TRBD1 (6 bases). The CDR3 has 12 residues. V gave up 8 bases and J gave up 4 bases, with 13 bases separating them. Germline V gives CDR1 SQVTM, CDR2 ANQGSEA. The CDR3 loop reads CSIRGSPDTQYF. The CDR3 DNA reads as TGCAGCATCAGGGGAAGCCCAGATACGCAGTATTTT.

Regarding this clonotype: An end of the junction differs from the germline gene, which may be a read error. The V and J genes are TRBV5-1 and TRBJ2-2; 8 bases map to TRBD1. Germline V CDR1 and CDR2: SGHRS, YFSETQ. The CDR3 runs 13 residues. The CDR3 nucleotides are TGCGCTAGCAGGGGGCGTACGACCTGGGAGCTGTTTTTT. Amino acid sequence: CASRGRTTWELFF.

Points on this clonotype: An end of the junction differs from the germline gene, which may be a read error. In DNA, the CDR3 is TGCAGTGTTTTGACAGGGGGCTCTGGGGCCAACGTCCTGACATTC. Encoded protein: CSVLTGGSGANVLTF. This rearrangement joins TRBV29-1 to TRBJ2-6, with 10 bases fitting TRBD1. CDR1 and CDR2 (germline): SQVTM, ANQGSEA. The CDR3 has 15 residues.

As for this clonotype: This likely comes from a read error, as the CDR3 has no conserved phenylalanine or tryptophan at its end. This chain uses TRBV2 with TRBJ1-2; 8 bases fit TRBD1. Trimming took 4 bases from V and 6 from J; bases not matched to a gene: 4. The CDR3 has 13 amino acids. CDR1 is SNHLY, CDR2 FYNNEI, per germline. This CDR3 is CASSAQGADGYTL. As DNA, the CDR3 is TGTGCCAGCAGTGCGCAGGGGGCAGATGGCTACACCTTA.

This clonotype has at least ten counts. The chain links TRBV7-9 to TRBJ1-2, with TRBD1 matching over 9 bases. V lost 3 bases to trimming and J lost 6 bases; unmatched junction nucleotides: 11. This CDR3 region has 16 residues. Germline V gene data show CDR1 as SEHNR and CDR2 as FQNEAQ (reference sequence). The CDR3 region has the DNA TGTGCCAGCAGCTTGACCGGGACAGGGTTGGGCAATGGCTACACCTTC. This codes for CASSLTGTGLGNGYTF.

This clonotype was observed at least ten times. The V call is TRBV20-1, the J call TRBJ2-3, with 10 positions matching TRBD2. The CDR3 consists of 14 residues. V lost 6 bases, J lost 2 bases, and 5 bases stayed unmatched. The germline CDR1 and CDR2 sequences are DFQATT and SNEGSKA (reference sequence). The CDR3 sequence is CSAQSGRDTDTQYF. In DNA form, the CDR3 reads TGCAGTGCACAAAGCGGGAGGGACACAGATACGCAGTATTTT.

This clonotype has more than one count but fewer than ten. The chain has TRBV7-9 and TRBJ1-1; a possible D gene is TRBD1 (6 bases). V was pared by 5 bases and J by 9 bases, with 13 bases between. CDR3 length: 12 residues. CDR1 and CDR2 (germline): SEHNR, FQNEAQ (reference sequence). CDR3 sequence reads: CASSMRQVKAFF. CDR3 nucleotides: TGTGCCAGCAGCATGAGACAGGTAAAAGCTTTCTTT. The variable domain in full, completed from reference TRBV7-9 and TRBJ1-1, reads DTGVSQNPRHKITKRGQNVTFRCDPISEHNRLYWYRQTLGQGPEFLTYFQNEAQLEKSRLLSDRFSAERPKGSFSTLEIQRTEQGDSAMYLCASSMRQVKAFFGQGTRLTVV.

This clonotype was detected a few times. A clone one base away is much larger, so this may be a read error. The chain recombines TRBV4-2 with TRBJ2-2, with a weak D call TRBD2 (6 bases). In germline, CDR1 is LGHNA, CDR2 YNFKEQ. The CDR3 length is 15 residues. The ends were cut back, 7 bases at V and 3 bases at J, with 15 bases in the middle. The CDR3 protein is CASNPGTGDTGELFF. DNA for the CDR3: TGTGCCAGCAACCCCGGGACTGGGGACACCGGGGAGCTGTTTTTT.

As for this clonotype: One end of the junction varies from germline; a read error may be responsible. The gene calls are TRBV4-1 and TRBJ2-2; the D gene is possibly TRBD2 (5 bases). Germline V CDR1 and CDR2: MGHRA, YSYEKL. This CDR3 is built from 17 residues. In DNA form, the CDR3 reads TGCGCCAGCGGCCCCCGCGGGTTACAACCGAGCACCGGGGAGCTGTCTTTT. Residues: CASGPRGLQPSTGELSF.

In regard to this clonotype: The final CDR3 position lacks the conserved phenylalanine or tryptophan, pointing to a likely read error. The chain links TRBV11-3 to TRBJ2-7, with a weak D call TRBD1 (6 bases). The length of the CDR3 is 12 residues. CDR1 is SGHNT, CDR2 YENEEA, per germline. Trimming cost V 5 bases and J 10 bases, with 15 bases left between them. CDR3 region: CASSPTGTYQYH. The DNA for the CDR3 is TGTGCCAGCAGCCCTACAGGGACCTACCAGTACCAC.

With respect to this clonotype: A much larger clone differs from this one at a single base, so this may be a read error. The chain has TRBV6-5 and TRBJ2-7; D is perhaps TRBD1 or TRBD2 (5 bases each). The CDR3 runs 13 residues. CDR1 and CDR2 from the germline V gene are MNHEY and SVGAGI. CDR3 DNA: TGTGCCAGCAGGAAGCCGGGGACCTACAAGCAGTACTTC. This sequence encodes CASRKPGTYKQYF.

This clonotype was seen once. Sequence at one end of the junction differs from germline and may be a read error. V usage is TRBV14 and J usage is TRBJ1-5, with D tentatively TRBD1 (6 bases). CDR1 and CDR2 from the germline V gene are SGHDN and FVKESK. The CDR3 is 10 residues long. The CDR3 DNA reads as TGTACCAGCGGCCAAGGGGGCCAGCATTTT. This codes for CTSGQGGQHF.

On this clonotype: This likely comes from a read error, as the CDR3 has no conserved phenylalanine or tryptophan at its end. The CDR3 region has the DNA TGTGCCAGCAAGGAGTGGGAGGCACTAAGCTCTGGGACCAACGTCCTGACTCTC. Its protein is CASKEWEALSSGTNVLTL. The gene calls are TRBV6-6 and TRBJ2-6, with a possible D match to TRBD2 (6 bases). This CDR3 is 18 amino acids long. Germline CDR1 MNHNY, CDR2 SVGAGI (reference sequence).